Listed here are 20 T cell receptor beta chains from one sample, sequenced in a study of cytomegalovirus exposure and HLA in healthy donors. The study ran its PCR with 60 Vbeta and 13 Jbeta primers. Repertoires were generated with immunoSEQ multiplex PCR, while TCRdb's copy carries only in-frame clones and drops some. The table records 200,000 to 250,000 clones, 85% to 90% of them present only once. Input material: PBMCs. The source is a woman under 30 in good health and CMV-seronegative.

This sequence joins TRBV27 and TRBJ1-2; D not resolved. Trimming left V 2 bases short and J 3 bases short, with 13 bases between. Germline loops: CDR1 MNHEY, CDR2 SMNVEV (reference sequence). The CDR3 extends over 15 amino acids. The chain's CDR3 is CASSLAGRRDYGYTF. The CDR3 bases are TGTGCCAGCAGTTTAGCTGGGAGGAGGGACTATGGCTACACCTTC.

V is TRBV7-9 and J is TRBJ2-7, with TRBD1 identical over 7 bases. The CDR3 is 15 amino acids. With V trimmed by 4 bases and J by 2 bases, 8 bases remained unmatched. The V gene's germline CDR1 is SEHNR and CDR2 FQNEAQ (reference sequence). CDR3 amino acids: CASSSTGEAPYEQYF. The CDR3 DNA sequence: TGTGCCAGCAGCTCTACAGGGGAAGCGCCCTACGAGCAGTACTTC.

The V call is TRBV18, the J call TRBJ1-2, with 9 bases lining up with TRBD1. Germline values: CDR1 KGHSH, CDR2 LQKENI. The CDR3 is 16 residues long. The V gene end was trimmed by 4 bases and the J gene end by 11 bases; junction bases not matched to a gene: 17. The CDR3 spells CASSLIHPGTGTLYTF. CDR3 sequence (DNA): TGTGCCAGCTCACTGATACACCCCGGGACAGGGACCTTATACACCTTC.

The rearrangement joins TRBV7-9 to TRBJ2-1, with D perhaps TRBD2 (6 bases). Germline V CDR1 and CDR2: SEHNR, FQNEAQ (reference sequence). The CDR3 sequence is 13 residues long. The V and J ends lost 1 base and 7 bases respectively, with 8 bases between them. The CDR3 is CASSLGGENEQFF. Here the CDR3 DNA reads TGTGCCAGCAGCTTAGGGGGGGAGAATGAGCAGTTCTTC.

The genes are TRBV10-3 and TRBJ2-7; tentatively, D is TRBD1 (6 bases). Germline assignment: CDR1 ENHRY and CDR2 SYGVKD. This CDR3 comprises 12 residues. V was shortened by 6 bases and J by 6 bases, with 12 bases between the two germline ends. CDR3 sequence (DNA): TGTGCCATCAGCAATACAGGGTTCGAGCAGTACTTC. Translated, it gives CAISNTGFEQYF.

The CDR3 spells CASSASNRDEQYF. CDR3 coding DNA: TGCGCCAGCAGTGCAAGTAATCGCGACGAGCAGTACTTC. The rearrangement joins TRBV10-2 to TRBJ2-7; D gene uncertain. The CDR3 has 13 residues. Trimming left V 4 bases short and J 5 bases short, with 12 bases between. CDR1 WSHSY and CDR2 SAAADI come from the germline V gene.

The chain joins TRBV7-2 to TRBJ2-3; 7 bases fit TRBD1. Germline CDR1 and CDR2: SGHTA and FQGNSA. The CDR3 extends over 14 amino acids. Losses at the gene ends were 5 bases for V and 4 bases for J; bases not matched to a gene: 6. CDR3 amino acids: CASSKTGPADTQYF. For the CDR3, the DNA is TGTGCCAGCAGCAAGACAGGGCCCGCAGATACGCAGTATTTT.

The chain uses TRBV19 and TRBJ2-2, with TRBD1 matching over 8 bases. J was trimmed by 1 base and V by 8 bases; bases with no gene match: 9. The CDR3 runs 16 residues. Germline V gives CDR1 LNHDA, CDR2 SQIVND (reference sequence). The CDR3 nucleotides are TGTGCCAGTCGCCGGTCAGGGGGCCGGAACACCGGGGAGCTGTTTTTT. This encodes CASRRSGGRNTGELFF.

The V call is TRBV18, the J call TRBJ1-1, with D perhaps matching TRBD1 (5 bases). This CDR3 spans 14 amino acids. The V end lost 5 bases, the J end lost 3 bases, and 13 bases lay between the germline ends. Germline CDR1 KGHSH, CDR2 LQKENI. This CDR3 is CASSRYGGDTEAFF. DNA for the CDR3: TGTGCCAGCTCAAGATACGGGGGAGACACTGAAGCTTTCTTT. Filled out from reference TRBV18 and TRBJ1-1, the complete variable domain reads NAGVMQNPRHLVRRRGQEARLRCSPMKGHSHVYWYRQLPEEGLKFMVYLQKENIIDESGMPKERFSAEFPKEGPSILRIQQVVRGDSAAYFCASSRYGGDTEAFFGQGTRLTVV.

The chain carries TRBV2 and TRBJ2-7; tentatively, D is TRBD1 (5 bases). Trimming left V 4 bases short and J 2 bases short, with 9 bases between. Germline V CDR1 and CDR2: SNHLY, FYNNEI. This CDR3 is built from 13 residues. DNA for the CDR3: TGTGCCAGCAGTGTGACAGTTACCTACGAGCAGTACTTC. Protein product: CASSVTVTYEQYF.

The chain combines TRBV11-2 with TRBJ1-4; D is perhaps TRBD1 (5 bases). Germline-derived CDR1 and CDR2 are SGHAT and FQNNGV. V lost 3 bases to trimming and J lost 8 bases, with 10 bases between them. The CDR3 extends over 13 amino acids. Here the CDR3 DNA reads TGTGCCAGCAGCTTTTCAGGGTCCGAAAAACTGTTTTTT. This encodes CASSFSGSEKLFF. Full variable domain (remainder filled in from reference TRBV11-2 and TRBJ1-4): EAGVAQSPRYKIIEKRQSVAFWCNPISGHATLYWYQQILGQGPKLLIQFQNNGVVDDSQLPKDRFSAERLKGVDSTLKIQPAKLEDSAVYLCASSFSGSEKLFFGSGTQLSVL.

This clone was detected only once. CDR3 region: CASSYRSTGNYGYTF. The CDR3 DNA reads as TGTGCCAGCAGTTATCGATCGACAGGGAACTATGGCTACACCTTC. This sequence joins TRBV27 and TRBJ1-2, with 7 bases aligning to TRBD1. The CDR3 contains 15 residues. Germline CDR1 and CDR2: MNHEY and SMNVEV (reference sequence). Trimming at V came to 4 bases and at J to 2 bases, leaving 7 bases not matched to a gene.

The rearrangement links TRBV4-1 to TRBJ2-5; TRBD1 matches 10 bases. The trim removed 3 bases at V and 5 bases at J, leaving 9 bases unmatched. Germline V gene lookup returns CDR1 MGHRA and CDR2 YSYEKL. The CDR3 extends over 16 amino acids. The CDR3 nucleotides read TGCGCCAGCAGCCAGGACCGGGACAGGGGATACGAGACCCAGTACTTC. Translated, it gives CASSQDRDRGYETQYF.

This chain uses TRBV7-2 with TRBJ2-1, with 13 bases that match TRBD2. Germline CDR1 SGHTA, CDR2 FQGNSA. Unmatched junction bases numbered 6, after V lost 1 base and J lost 6 bases. This CDR3 has 17 residues. CDR3 nucleotide sequence: TGTGCCAGCAGCTTAGTGTTGGGACTAGCGGGATTCAATGAGCAGTTCTTC. This gives the protein CASSLVLGLAGFNEQFF.

The J gene is TRBJ2-7, the V gene TRBV19; D not resolved. Trimming took off 4 bases at V and 0 bases at J, with 10 bases between the two ends. CDR1 LNHDA and CDR2 SQIVND come from the germline V gene (reference sequence). The CDR3 is made up of 14 amino acids. In DNA, the CDR3 is TGTGCCAGTAGTAAGTCCAGAAGCTCCTACGAGCAGTACTTC. Translated: CASSKSRSSYEQYF.

Only one count was recorded for this clone. The chain combines TRBV4-3 with TRBJ1-6, with a weak D call TRBD1 (5 bases). This CDR3 has 15 residues. Germline lookup yields CDR1 LGHNA and CDR2 YSLEER. Trimming cost V 2 bases and J 4 bases, with 9 bases left between them. CDR3 residues: CASSQMTAYNSPLHF. The CDR3 DNA reads TGCGCCAGCAGCCAAATGACAGCTTATAATTCACCCCTCCACTTT.

This chain links TRBV5-5 with TRBJ1-5, with D unclear. From germline, CDR1 is SGHKS and CDR2 YYEKEE (reference sequence). V was shortened by 4 bases and J by 8 bases, with 16 bases between the two germline ends. This CDR3 spans 14 amino acids. The chain's CDR3 is CASSGNLNLEPQHF. DNA for the CDR3: TGTGCCAGCAGCGGCAACTTGAATCTAGAGCCCCAGCATTTT. Full variable domain (missing parts from reference TRBV5-5 and TRBJ1-5): DAGVTQSPTHLIKTRGQQVTLRCSPISGHKSVSWYQQVLGQGPQFIFQYYEKEERGRGNFPDRFSARQFPNYSSELNVNALLLGDSALYLCASSGNLNLEPQHFGDGTRLSIL.

The chain couples TRBV7-9 to TRBJ2-7, with 7 bases identical to TRBD1. CDR1 SEHNR and CDR2 FQNEAQ come from the germline V gene (reference sequence). The CDR3 runs 13 residues. V shed 3 bases, J shed 2 bases, and the junction held 1 base outside the gene matches. The CDR3 loop is CASSFDRAYEQYF. For the CDR3, the DNA is TGTGCCAGCAGCTTTGACAGGGCCTACGAGCAGTACTTC.

The V and J genes are TRBV5-1 and TRBJ2-5; 10 bases match TRBD1. The ends lost 0 bases at V and 4 bases at J; junction bases unmatched: 3. CDR3 size: 15 residues. The germline CDR1 and CDR2 sequences are SGHRS and YFSETQ. CDR3 in amino acids: CASSLATGGLETQYF. The DNA of the CDR3 is TGCGCCAGCAGCTTGGCGACAGGGGGCTTAGAGACCCAGTACTTC.

The chain links TRBV6-5 to TRBJ1-1, with a weak D call TRBD1 (6 bases). CDR3 size: 13 residues. CDR1 and CDR2 (germline): MNHEY, SVGAGI. V was pared by 6 bases and J by 4 bases, with 12 bases between. The CDR3 protein is CASSRGPGTEAFF. DNA for the CDR3: TGTGCCAGCAGCAGGGGACCTGGCACTGAAGCTTTCTTT.